This T cell receptor beta chain was recorded in a study of cytomegalovirus exposure and HLA in healthy donors. With 60 Vbeta and 13 Jbeta primers, the PCR was carried out. Produced via immunoSEQ multiplex PCR; TCRdb's table is partial and in-frame only. Here the sample spans some 190,000 clones, 86% being singletons. This TCR came from a woman in her thirties in good health and CMV-seronegative. The specimen sequenced was PBMCs.

The CDR3 DNA is TGTGCCAGCAGCCACCCGGGACAGTCCTACGAGCAGTACTTC. It specifies CASSHPGQSYEQYF. V usage is TRBV7-6 and J usage is TRBJ2-7; the match to TRBD1 covers 7 bases. Trimming took 5 bases from V and 1 from J; bases not matched to a gene: 5. CDR3 length: 14 amino acids. The V gene's germline CDR1 is SGHVS and CDR2 FNYEAQ.